The 12 T cell receptor beta chains listed next were all sequenced from one sample in a study of T cell responses to AZD1222 COVID-19 vaccine. Using immunoSEQ multiplex PCR, the repertoire was profiled, and TCRdb retains in-frame clones only, with some absent. The table records around 160,000 clones, around 89% of them present only once. The sample was peripheral blood, taken on day 0 of AZD1222 vaccination. Receptor source: an adult in good health.

With regard to this clone: Within the sample, other DNA sequences also encode this same CDR3. The chain has TRBV9 and TRBJ2-1; 7 nucleotides match TRBD2. Losses at the gene ends were 0 bases for V and 4 bases for J; bases not matched to a gene: 4. Per the germline V gene, CDR1 is SGDLS and CDR2 is YYNGEE. The CDR3 consists of 15 residues. CDR3 DNA: TGTGCCAGCAGCGTAGCGGGACTATCTTACAATGAGCAGTTCTTC. Its protein product is CASSVAGLSYNEQFF.

The chain has TRBV7-9 and TRBJ2-1, with 7 bases fitting TRBD2. Germline V gene data show CDR1 as SEHNR and CDR2 as FQNEAQ (reference sequence). The CDR3 has 14 amino acids. J gave up 8 bases and V 2 bases, and 6 bases lay outside the gene matches. The CDR3 protein is CASSLRYGRDEQFF. As DNA, the CDR3 is TGTGCCAGCAGCTTAAGATATGGGAGGGATGAGCAGTTCTTC.

V usage is TRBV29-1 and J usage is TRBJ2-2; TRBD2 agrees at 8 bases. The CDR3 runs 14 residues. The V gene end was trimmed by 5 bases and the J gene end by 2 bases; junction bases not matched to a gene: 4. Per the germline V gene, CDR1 is SQVTM and CDR2 is ANQGSEA. The CDR3 sequence: CSVSSGSNTGELFF. The DNA for the CDR3 is TGCAGCGTTTCAAGCGGGAGTAACACCGGGGAGCTGTTTTTT.

This clone has a handful of counts. The rearrangement links TRBV9 to TRBJ2-7, with D tentatively TRBD2 (6 bases). The CDR3 consists of 15 residues. Trimming shortened V by 0 bases and J by 3 bases, and 13 bases separated the two germline ends. Looked up from germline, CDR1 is SGDLS and CDR2 is YYNGEE. The CDR3 DNA follows: TGTGCCAGCAGCGTAGGTGTGCGGGGACGCTACGAGCAGTACTTC. It is translated as CASSVGVRGRYEQYF.

To note about this clone: Other DNA sequences in this sample translate to the same CDR3. The V gene is TRBV18, the J gene TRBJ2-5; D gene unclear. This CDR3 comprises 11 residues. The germline V gene has CDR1 KGHSH and CDR2 LQKENI. V was shortened by 3 bases and J by 5 bases, with 4 bases between the two germline ends. The CDR3 DNA sequence: TGTGCCAGCTCACCTGGTGAGACCCAGTACTTC. Translated: CASSPGETQYF.

The chain recombines TRBV30 with TRBJ1-5, with no clear D. This CDR3 comprises 13 residues. Germline-derived CDR1 and CDR2 are GTSNPN and SVGIG (reference sequence). Deletions cut 2 bases from V and 1 base from J, with 6 bases between. CDR3 coding DNA: TGTGCCTGGAGTTTACAGAGCAATCAGCCCCAGCATTTT. It specifies CAWSLQSNQPQHF.

The chain has TRBV7-2 and TRBJ1-2; no definite D call. The ends were cut back, 0 bases at V and 14 bases at J, with 22 bases in the middle. CDR3 length: 15 amino acids. The germline V gene has CDR1 SGHTA and CDR2 FQGNSA. The CDR3 is CASSLAPRRVWLQTF. The CDR3 nucleotides are TGTGCCAGCAGCTTAGCGCCTAGAAGAGTATGGCTACAGACCTTC.

V usage is TRBV4-3 and J usage is TRBJ1-6; D remains ambiguous. The CDR3 length is 14 residues. Trimming cost V 2 bases and J 7 bases, with 9 bases left between them. From germline, CDR1 is LGHNA and CDR2 YSLEER. The CDR3 spells CASSQRTVNSPLHF. DNA of the CDR3: TGCGCCAGCAGCCAACGGACTGTGAATTCACCCCTCCACTTT.

This sequence joins TRBV21-1 and TRBJ1-2. TRBV21-1 has pseudogene status. The CDR3 is made up of 16 amino acids. This CDR3 reads CASSNRGGQPNYGYTF. The CDR3 DNA follows: TGTGCCAGCAGCAATAGGGGAGGACAGCCTAACTATGGCTACACCTTC.

In this sample, this clone turned up once. This sequence joins TRBV4-1 and TRBJ2-5, with D perhaps TRBD1 (5 bases). This CDR3 is 16 amino acids long. Per the germline V gene, CDR1 is MGHRA and CDR2 is YSYEKL. Trimming took off 2 bases at V and 4 bases at J, with 17 bases between the two ends. The CDR3 DNA sequence: TGCGCCAGCAGCCAACCTTATCAGGGTAGGCGAGAGACCCAGTACTTC. It translates to CASSQPYQGRRETQYF.

This chain links TRBV3-1 (or the pseudogene TRBV3-2) with TRBJ2-5; unclear D gene. This CDR3 comprises 12 residues. Between the trimmed V and J ends, which lost 6 bases and 1 base, there was a span of 6 bases. CDR1 LGHDT and CDR2 YNNKEL come from the germline V gene (reference sequence). The CDR3 coding sequence is TGTGCCAGCAGGACCCCCCAAGAGACCCAGTACTTC. Translating it yields CASRTPQETQYF.

This clone was detected a few times. CDR3 nucleotide sequence: TGTGCCAGCTCACCTCCTCGACAGGGCCCCTCCTATGGCTACACCTTC. Translating gives CASSPPRQGPSYGYTF. The chain joins TRBV18 to TRBJ1-2; 7 bases fit TRBD1. CDR3 length: 16 amino acids. V shed 3 bases, J shed 4 bases, and the junction held 11 bases outside the gene matches. Germline V gives CDR1 KGHSH, CDR2 LQKENI. The full variable domain, completed using reference TRBV18 and TRBJ1-2, is NAGVMQNPRHLVRRRGQEARLRCSPMKGHSHVYWYRQLPEEGLKFMVYLQKENIIDESGMPKERFSAEFPKEGPSILRIQQVVRGDSAAYFCASSPPRQGPSYGYTFGSGTRLTVV.